Shown below are 18 T cell receptor beta chains from a single sample sequenced in a study of T cells in localized non-small cell lung cancer. The table came from immunoSEQ multiplex PCR; TCRdb's copy has only in-frame clones and leaves some out. Here the sample spans around 67,000 clones, around 90% being singletons. The sample consisted of peripheral blood, taken before any cancer treatment. These TCRs come from a woman between 35 and 75 years old with stage I lung adenocarcinoma.

This chain joins TRBV20-1 and TRBJ1-5, with TRBD1 matching 8 bases. Germline V lookup: CDR1 DFQATT, CDR2 SNEGSKA (reference sequence). This CDR3 region has 11 residues. V lost 5 bases to trimming and J lost 13 bases; unmatched junction nucleotides: 7. The CDR3 DNA is TGCAGTGCTGGCGAGACAGGGGCACAGCATTTT. This sequence encodes CSAGETGAQHF.

The gene calls are TRBV6-6 and TRBJ1-1; D might be TRBD1 (6 bases). Deletions cut 2 bases from V and 6 bases from J, with 13 bases between. The germline CDR1 and CDR2 sequences are MNHNY and SVGAGI (reference sequence). CDR3 length: 14 amino acids. CDR3 in amino acids: CASSYLRTDSEAFF. In DNA, the CDR3 is TGTGCCAGCAGTTACCTTAGGACAGACTCTGAAGCTTTCTTT.

This sequence joins TRBV2 and TRBJ1-1; the match to TRBD1 covers 8 bases. This CDR3 is 13 amino acids long. V shed 8 bases, J shed 7 bases, and the junction held 9 bases outside the gene matches. Germline assignment: CDR1 SNHLY and CDR2 FYNNEI. CDR3 in DNA: TGTGCCAGCTTTCCAGGGGGCGCAAATGAAGCTTTCTTT. Protein product: CASFPGGANEAFF.

The CDR3 coding sequence is TGTGCCAGTAGTATGGTTGGGAGCACAGATACGCAGTATTTT. Its translation: CASSMVGSTDTQYF. This chain connects TRBV19 to TRBJ2-3, with unresolved D. Deletions cut 3 bases from V and 0 bases from J, with 7 bases between. The CDR3 length is 14 residues. The germline V gene encodes CDR1 LNHDA and CDR2 SQIVND (reference sequence).

This clone showed up just once. The chain recombines TRBV11-1 with TRBJ1-1; TRBD1 is a possible D gene (5 bases). V lost 2 bases, J lost 6 bases, and 16 bases lay in between. There are 15 residues in the CDR3. Germline V gene data show CDR1 as SGHAT and CDR2 as FQDESV (reference sequence). The CDR3 region is CASSLSSRGRAEAFF. The CDR3 DNA reads as TGTGCCAGCAGCTTATCTTCTCGGGGCCGAGCTGAAGCTTTCTTT. The complete variable domain, with remaining parts taken from reference TRBV11-1 and TRBJ1-1, reads EAEVAQSPRYKITEKSQAVAFWCDPISGHATLYWYRQILGQGPELLVQFQDESVVDDSQLPKDRFSAERLKGVDSTLKIQPAELGDSAMYLCASSLSSRGRAEAFFGQGTRLTVV.

A single count supports this clone. This chain connects TRBV14 to TRBJ1-4, with TRBD1 matching over 7 bases. The germline CDR1 and CDR2 sequences are SGHDN and FVKESK. J gave up 5 bases and V 0 bases, and 9 bases lay outside the gene matches. The CDR3 runs 17 residues. CDR3 sequence: CASSQERTTGPNEKLFF. The CDR3 DNA sequence: TGTGCCAGCAGCCAAGAAAGGACGACAGGGCCAAATGAAAAACTGTTTTTT.

The chain is built from TRBV19 and TRBJ2-5; D gene uncertain. Germline V gene data show CDR1 as LNHDA and CDR2 as SQIVND (reference sequence). The CDR3 is made up of 11 amino acids. Deletions cut 3 bases from V and 4 bases from J, with 3 bases between. CDR3 protein: CASSIRETQYF. CDR3 in DNA: TGTGCCAGTAGTATCCGAGAGACCCAGTACTTC.

This clone was seen a handful of times. The chain has TRBV29-1 and TRBJ1-1; TRBD1 might be the D (5 bases). Germline CDR1 SQVTM, CDR2 ANQGSEA. The CDR3 runs 13 residues. Trimming cost V 4 bases and J 1 base, with 10 bases left between them. CDR3 loop: CSVAPDRNTEAFF. In DNA, the CDR3 is TGCAGCGTTGCCCCCGACAGGAACACTGAAGCTTTCTTT.

The rearrangement joins TRBV30 to TRBJ2-2; TRBD2 agrees at 8 bases. CDR3 length equals 15 residues. Looked up from germline, CDR1 is GTSNPN and CDR2 is SVGIG (reference sequence). V lost 7 bases and J lost 4; bases outside the gene matches: 11. The CDR3 region is CASGAGAGATGELFF. DNA for the CDR3: TGTGCCTCGGGAGCGGGGGCGGGGGCCACCGGGGAGCTGTTTTTT.

This chain uses TRBV18 with TRBJ2-3; perhaps TRBD1 as D (6 bases). Germline CDR1 is KGHSH and CDR2 is LQKENI. The CDR3 sequence is 16 residues long. The ends were cut back, 2 bases at V and 4 bases at J, with 16 bases in the middle. The DNA for the CDR3 is TGTGCCAGCTCACCATTACGAGGACAGTGGTCAGATACGCAGTATTTT. Translation: CASSPLRGQWSDTQYF.

CDR3: CASSDGQGPGYTF. CDR3 in DNA: TGTGCCAGCAGCGACGGACAGGGGCCGGGCTACACCTTC. The gene calls are TRBV5-6 and TRBJ1-2; 9 bases align to TRBD1. With V trimmed by 4 bases and J by 8 bases, 6 bases remained unmatched. Germline V lookup: CDR1 SGHDT, CDR2 YYEEEE. This CDR3 contains 13 residues.

The CDR3 DNA reads as TGTGCCAGCAGTTTGAGCGGTGCACAGGTGGATACGCAGTATTTT. It is translated as CASSLSGAQVDTQYF. The V gene is TRBV28, the J gene TRBJ2-3, with D perhaps TRBD1 or TRBD2 (5 bases each). Trimming removed 3 bases from V and 6 bases from J, with 16 bases in between. The CDR3 spans 15 residues. Germline-derived CDR1 and CDR2 are MDHEN and SYDVKM.

This clone appeared a single time. The chain recombines TRBV7-2 with TRBJ2-7; 8 bases match TRBD2. V was pared by 5 bases and J by 2 bases, with 8 bases of the junction left unmatched. Germline CDR1 reads SGHTA; CDR2 reads FQGNSA. There are 15 residues in the CDR3. Here the CDR3 reads CASSQTSADPYEQYF. CDR3 DNA sequence: TGTGCCAGCAGCCAGACTAGCGCCGATCCCTACGAGCAGTACTTC.

This chain connects TRBV30 to TRBJ1-5; D is undetermined. The CDR3 has 12 residues. The V end was cut by 3 bases, the J end by 5 bases, with 8 bases between. Germline CDR1 GTSNPN, CDR2 SVGIG (reference sequence). This chain's CDR3 is CAWSRGDQPQHF. DNA of the CDR3: TGTGCCTGGAGCCGCGGGGATCAGCCCCAGCATTTT.

This rearrangement joins TRBV28 to TRBJ2-3, with 7 bases identical to TRBD2. This CDR3 has 20 amino acids. V lost 2 bases to trimming and J lost 1 base; unmatched junction nucleotides: 18. Germline CDR1 MDHEN, CDR2 SYDVKM. In nucleotides, the CDR3 is TGTGCCAGCAGTTTACTCCGGGTCTGGGAGGGTCAGTTTCGCACAGATACGCAGTATTTT. It is translated as CASSLLRVWEGQFRTDTQYF.

The genes are TRBV7-9 and TRBJ2-1, with 7 bases aligning to TRBD2. Germline CDR1 and CDR2: SEHNR and FQNEAQ (reference sequence). J gave up 6 bases and V 3 bases, and 5 bases lay outside the gene matches. The CDR3 extends over 14 amino acids. CDR3 bases: TGTGCCAGCAGCTTCGCGGCGGGGGTCAATGAGCAGTTCTTC. Protein sequence: CASSFAAGVNEQFF.

The chain employs TRBV28 and TRBJ1-2; the match to TRBD1 covers 8 bases. Unmatched junction bases numbered 9, after V lost 1 base and J lost 5 bases. This CDR3 contains 16 residues. Germline V gene sequence: CDR1 MDHEN, CDR2 SYDVKM. CDR3 DNA sequence: TGTGCCAGCAGTTTATTTCGGCCAGGGGGCTCTTATGGCTACACCTTC. Protein sequence: CASSLFRPGGSYGYTF.

The DNA of the CDR3 is TGTGCCAGCAACTACCGGGACAGAGGGAGGTTGGCCATGAACACTGAAGCTTTCTTT. Translation: CASNYRDRGRLAMNTEAFF. The chain joins TRBV2 to TRBJ1-1; 7 bases map to TRBD1. The CDR3 spans 19 residues. Germline CDR1 and CDR2: SNHLY and FYNNEI. The trim removed 7 bases at V and 0 bases at J, leaving 20 bases unmatched. The variable domain in full, completed from reference TRBV2 and TRBJ1-1, reads EPEVTQTPSHQVTQMGQEVILRCVPISNHLYFYWYRQILGQKVEFLVSFYNNEISEKSEIFDDQFSVERPDGSNFTLKIRSTKLEDSAMYFCASNYRDRGRLAMNTEAFFGQGTRLTVV.